The rows below give T cell receptor beta chains drawn from one sample of a study of T cell responses to AZD1222 COVID-19 vaccine. The table came from immunoSEQ multiplex PCR; TCRdb's copy has only in-frame clones and leaves some out. The sample lists approximately 210,000 clones; roughly 92% were seen once. This specimen consisted of peripheral blood, obtained 28 days after the second AZD1222 dose. Source of these receptors: an adult who received the AZD1222 COVID-19 vaccine. Each CDR3 is given with its conserved first and last residue. Each record gives: clone size, D gene, J gene, V gene, CDR3 protein, CDR3 DNA. D genes are given only for firm matches. For some rows the clone size is stated as once, few or many, or as a class when expanded; others skip it.

clone_size: .
d_call: TRBD2
j_call: TRBJ2-7
v_call: TRBV9
cdr3_aa: CASSVDPSGSYEQYF
cdr3_nt: TGTGCCAGCAGCGTAGATCCTAGCGGGAGTTACGAGCAGTACTTC

clone_size: once
d_call: TRBD1
j_call: TRBJ2-7
v_call: TRBV7-9
cdr3_aa: CASSLRTGGAGVGEQYF
cdr3_nt: TGTGCCAGCAGCCTCCGGACAGGGGGCGCGGGGGTTGGAGAGCAGTACTTC

clone_size: .
d_call: .
j_call: TRBJ1-3
v_call: TRBV28
cdr3_aa: CASSPRGNTIYF
cdr3_nt: TGTGCCAGCAGCCCAAGGGGAAACACCATATATTTT

clone_size: .
d_call: TRBD2
j_call: TRBJ2-2
v_call: TRBV5-1
cdr3_aa: CASSRVAGEITGELFF
cdr3_nt: TGCGCCAGCAGCCGGGTAGCGGGGGAAATCACCGGGGAGCTGTTTTTT

clone_size: .
d_call: TRBD2
j_call: TRBJ2-1
v_call: TRBV27
cdr3_aa: CASSLGTSGSNEQFF
cdr3_nt: TGTGCCAGCAGTTTAGGGACTAGCGGGAGTAATGAGCAGTTCTTC

clone_size: .
d_call: .
j_call: TRBJ2-1
v_call: TRBV27
cdr3_aa: CASSFASSSYNEQFF
cdr3_nt: TGTGCCAGCAGTTTCGCCTCCAGCTCCTACAATGAGCAGTTCTTC

clone_size: once
d_call: TRBD1
j_call: TRBJ2-1
v_call: TRBV18
cdr3_aa: CASSPRQGALNEQFF
cdr3_nt: TGTGCCAGCTCACCTCGCCAGGGGGCTTTAAATGAGCAGTTCTTC

clone_size: .
d_call: TRBD1
j_call: TRBJ1-1
v_call: TRBV7-2
cdr3_aa: CASSLRTGGVWNTEAFF
cdr3_nt: TGTGCCAGCAGCTTGAGGACAGGGGGCGTTTGGAACACTGAAGCTTTCTTT

clone_size: .
d_call: TRBD2
j_call: TRBJ2-3
v_call: TRBV11-3
cdr3_aa: CASSSRWGGTDTQYF
cdr3_nt: TGTGCCAGCAGCTCCCGGTGGGGGGGGACAGATACGCAGTATTTT

clone_size: .
d_call: TRBD1
j_call: TRBJ2-1
v_call: TRBV11-2
cdr3_aa: CASSSLQGALYNEQFF
cdr3_nt: TGTGCCAGCAGCTCCCTACAGGGGGCCCTCTACAATGAGCAGTTCTTC

clone_size: .
d_call: .
j_call: TRBJ1-2
v_call: TRBV28
cdr3_aa: CASNGQINYGYTF
cdr3_nt: TGTGCCAGCAACGGGCAGATTAACTATGGCTACACCTTC

clone_size: .
d_call: .
j_call: TRBJ1-1
v_call: TRBV6-5
cdr3_aa: CASSYSKSPLSTEAFF
cdr3_nt: TGTGCCAGCAGTTACTCGAAGTCGCCGCTAAGCACTGAAGCTTTCTTT

clone_size: .
d_call: TRBD2
j_call: TRBJ2-1
v_call: TRBV6-2/TRBV6-3
cdr3_aa: CASSYPGLVVEQFF
cdr3_nt: TGTGCCAGCAGTTACCCAGGACTAGTGGTTGAGCAGTTCTTC

clone_size: .
d_call: .
j_call: TRBJ2-3
v_call: TRBV3-1/TRBV3-2
cdr3_aa: CASSPLQESTDTQYF
cdr3_nt: TGTGCCAGCAGCCCCCTCCAGGAAAGCACAGATACGCAGTATTTT

clone_size: .
d_call: TRBD1
j_call: TRBJ1-2
v_call: TRBV30
cdr3_aa: CAWSPTGAIGGYTF
cdr3_nt: TGTGCCTGGAGTCCTACAGGGGCGATCGGGGGCTACACCTTC

clone_size: .
d_call: .
j_call: TRBJ1-6
v_call: TRBV6-2/TRBV6-3
cdr3_aa: CASSWATSSGNSPLHF
cdr3_nt: TGTGCCAGCAGTTGGGCGACGAGTTCTGGTAATTCACCCCTCCACTTT

clone_size: .
d_call: TRBD1
j_call: TRBJ1-5
v_call: TRBV27
cdr3_aa: CASSSRDRAQPQHF
cdr3_nt: TGTGCCAGCAGTTCCCGGGACAGGGCTCAGCCCCAGCATTTT

clone_size: .
d_call: .
j_call: TRBJ1-2
v_call: TRBV28
cdr3_aa: CASTLDPSNYGYTF
cdr3_nt: TGTGCCAGCACCTTAGACCCTTCTAACTATGGCTACACCTTC

clone_size: .
d_call: .
j_call: TRBJ2-7
v_call: TRBV6-5
cdr3_aa: CASSLSAADYEQYF
cdr3_nt: TGTGCCAGCAGTCTTAGTGCAGCCGACTACGAGCAGTACTTC

clone_size: .
d_call: TRBD2
j_call: TRBJ2-7
v_call: TRBV5-1
cdr3_aa: CASSGRAGYEQYF
cdr3_nt: TGCGCCAGCAGCGGGAGGGCCGGATACGAGCAGTACTTC

clone_size: few
d_call: TRBD2
j_call: TRBJ2-1
v_call: TRBV19
cdr3_aa: CASRTSGSTHNEQFF
cdr3_nt: TGTGCCAGTAGGACTAGCGGGAGTACCCACAATGAGCAGTTCTTC

clone_size: .
d_call: .
j_call: TRBJ2-5
v_call: TRBV7-8
cdr3_aa: CASSLDPIQETQYF
cdr3_nt: TGTGCCAGCAGCTTAGATCCCATCCAAGAGACCCAGTACTTC

clone_size: .
d_call: .
j_call: TRBJ2-6
v_call: TRBV7-6
cdr3_aa: CASSLGIPGANVLTF
cdr3_nt: TGTGCCAGCAGCCTAGGGATCCCTGGGGCCAACGTCCTGACTTTC

clone_size: .
d_call: TRBD1
j_call: TRBJ1-2
v_call: TRBV28
cdr3_aa: CASSLYGTESYGYTF
cdr3_nt: TGTGCCAGCAGTTTATATGGGACAGAGTCCTATGGCTACACCTTC

clone_size: .
d_call: .
j_call: TRBJ1-5
v_call: TRBV19
cdr3_aa: CASNLGGNQPQHF
cdr3_nt: TGTGCCAGTAATCTCGGGGGCAATCAGCCCCAGCATTTT

clone_size: .
d_call: .
j_call: TRBJ1-5
v_call: TRBV2
cdr3_aa: CASSAFGNQPQHF
cdr3_nt: TGTGCCAGCAGTGCGTTCGGAAATCAGCCCCAGCATTTT

clone_size: .
d_call: .
j_call: TRBJ1-2
v_call: TRBV6-5
cdr3_aa: CASRGKRGYTF
cdr3_nt: TGTGCCAGCAGGGGGAAGCGTGGCTACACCTTC

clone_size: .
d_call: TRBD2
j_call: TRBJ2-1
v_call: TRBV7-9
cdr3_aa: CASSRQRDSYNEQFF
cdr3_nt: TGTGCCAGCAGCCGTCAGCGGGACTCCTACAATGAGCAGTTCTTC

clone_size: .
d_call: .
j_call: TRBJ2-3
v_call: TRBV11-3
cdr3_aa: CASSLEGPSTDTQYF
cdr3_nt: TGTGCCAGCAGCTTAGAGGGCCCGAGCACAGATACGCAGTATTTT

clone_size: .
d_call: TRBD1
j_call: TRBJ2-5
v_call: TRBV6-2/TRBV6-3
cdr3_aa: CASSYPLVRDRDQETQYF
cdr3_nt: TGTGCCAGCAGTTACCCTCTTGTCCGGGACAGGGACCAAGAGACCCAGTACTTC

clone_size: .
d_call: .
j_call: TRBJ2-7
v_call: TRBV23-1
cdr3_aa: CASRGLSREEYF
cdr3_nt: TGCGCCAGCAGAGGGTTATCAAGGGAAGAGTACTTC

clone_size: .
d_call: .
j_call: TRBJ1-2
v_call: TRBV2
cdr3_aa: CASSTGVGYGYTF
cdr3_nt: TGTGCCAGCAGTACCGGTGTCGGATATGGCTACACCTTC

clone_size: .
d_call: .
j_call: TRBJ1-2
v_call: TRBV29-1
cdr3_aa: CSVQGFYGYTF
cdr3_nt: TGCAGCGTTCAGGGATTCTATGGCTACACCTTC

clone_size: .
d_call: .
j_call: TRBJ1-4
v_call: TRBV19
cdr3_aa: CASSLGETNEKLFF
cdr3_nt: TGTGCCAGTAGTTTGGGAGAAACTAATGAAAAACTGTTTTTT

clone_size: .
d_call: .
j_call: TRBJ2-2
v_call: TRBV2
cdr3_aa: CASRNEGGELFF
cdr3_nt: TGTGCCAGCAGGAATGAGGGGGGGGAGCTGTTTTTT

clone_size: once
d_call: .
j_call: TRBJ1-3
v_call: TRBV19
cdr3_aa: CASSIPPFISGNTIYF
cdr3_nt: TGTGCCAGTAGTATCCCCCCGTTTATCTCTGGAAACACCATATATTTT

clone_size: .
d_call: TRBD2
j_call: TRBJ2-1
v_call: TRBV28
cdr3_aa: CASSQGLAGIYNEQFF
cdr3_nt: TGTGCCAGCAGCCAAGGACTAGCGGGAATTTACAATGAGCAGTTCTTC

clone_size: .
d_call: TRBD2
j_call: TRBJ2-3
v_call: TRBV28
cdr3_aa: CASSSPLGLLDTDTQYF
cdr3_nt: TGTGCCAGCAGTTCGCCCCTGGGACTACTCGACACAGATACGCAGTATTTT

clone_size: .
d_call: TRBD2
j_call: TRBJ2-1
v_call: TRBV4-1
cdr3_aa: CASSPRTSGYNEQFF
cdr3_nt: TGCGCCAGCAGCCCACGGACTAGCGGTTACAATGAGCAGTTCTTC

clone_size: .
d_call: TRBD2
j_call: TRBJ2-7
v_call: TRBV11-3
cdr3_aa: CASRKTSGRAVGEQYF
cdr3_nt: TGTGCCAGCAGGAAAACTAGCGGGAGGGCCGTGGGCGAGCAGTACTTC